The table lists the clone carrying this T cell receptor (beta chain) with a few counts. The sample belongs to a study of shared clonotypes between healthy human individuals. Sequencing was performed with immunoSEQ multiplex PCR; in TCRdb, only in-frame clones are kept and a portion is missing. This sample has hundreds of thousands of clones, with 72% found just once. Trimming shortened V by 7 bases and J by 4 bases, and 21 bases separated the two germline ends. CDR3 size: 15 residues. Germline assignment: CDR1 GTSNPN and CDR2 SVGIG (reference sequence). Sequenced input: memory CD4+ T cells sorted from blood. Sample subset: CD45RA-negative fraction. This chain links TRBV30 with TRBJ2-3, with D possibly TRBD1 on 5 matching bases. The receptor comes from a woman in her 30s in good health. CDR3 in DNA: TGTGCCTTCATCGCGGCAGGGTCGGGCCCAGATACGCAGTATTTT. This encodes CAFIAAGSGPDTQYF.